The 8 T cell receptor beta chains listed next were all sequenced from one sample in a study of beta chain features in type 1 diabetes. Expressed TCRB transcripts were sequenced because the isolated RNA had all been reverse transcribed beforehand. Generated by immunoSEQ multiplex PCR, the TCRdb table keeps only in-frame clones and is missing some. Among about 140,000 clones listed, less than 8.5% were seen once. Sequenced: central memory CD4+ T cells from blood. Source of these receptors: a woman aged 30 to 39 in good health.

This clone was recorded a few times. The chain uses TRBV7-8 and TRBJ2-7, with 8 nucleotides matching TRBD2. The CDR3 has 16 residues. The V segment lost 1 base and the J segment 4 bases; nucleotides outside the gene matches: 9. CDR1 is SGHVS and CDR2 is FQNEAQ in the germline V gene. The CDR3 DNA is TGTGCCAGCAGCTTAGATGGGCTAGCGGGTTCGTACGAGCAGTACTTC. It encodes CASSLDGLAGSYEQYF.

The sample holds a few counts of this clone. This CDR3 is also generated by other DNA sequences in the sample. The V and J genes are TRBV28 and TRBJ2-7, with TRBD2 matching 11 bases. This CDR3 region has 14 residues. Looked up from germline, CDR1 is MDHEN and CDR2 is SYDVKM. V trimming: 6 bases; J trimming: 3 bases; junction bases outside the gene matches: 4. The CDR3, as DNA: TGTGCCAGCAGCCCCGGGACTAGCGGCTACGAGCAGTACTTC. Its protein is CASSPGTSGYEQYF.

This clone was detected a few times. J is TRBJ1-2 and V is TRBV6-5; 11 bases match TRBD1. The CDR3 covers 13 residues. CDR1 MNHEY and CDR2 SVGAGI come from the germline V gene. Trimming at V came to 10 bases and at J to 7 bases, leaving 8 bases not matched to a gene. In DNA, the CDR3 is TGTGCCACGAGTCCCGGGACAGGGGGTGGCTACACCTTC. Its translation: CATSPGTGGGYTF.

The rearrangement links TRBV5-1 to TRBJ2-1; TRBD2 agrees at 11 bases. The CDR3 extends over 17 amino acids. Germline lookup yields CDR1 SGHRS and CDR2 YFSETQ. With 4 bases clipped from V and 1 base from J, the junction kept 7 bases outside the gene matches. CDR3 sequence reads: CASSIGLAGVSYNEQFF. CDR3 nucleotides: TGCGCCAGCAGCATCGGACTAGCGGGTGTATCCTACAATGAGCAGTTCTTC.

With regard to this clone: An end of the junction differs from the germline gene, which may be a read error. Within the sample, other DNA sequences also encode this same CDR3. The chain links TRBV19 to TRBJ2-3; 10 bases align to TRBD2. Germline V CDR1 and CDR2: LNHDA, SQIVND (reference sequence). The CDR3 runs 13 residues. The CDR3 protein is CASRGLATDTQYF. CDR3 DNA sequence: TGCGCCAGTAGGGGACTAGCGACAGATACGCAGTATTTT.

Only a few counts were recorded for this clone. The V and J genes are TRBV9 and TRBJ2-3; D may be TRBD2 (5 bases). V gave up 4 bases and J gave up 6 bases, with 18 bases separating them. Germline assignment: CDR1 SGDLS and CDR2 YYNGEE. The CDR3 has 15 residues. CDR3 loop: CASSFRGGHTDTQYF. The CDR3 DNA reads TGTGCCAGCAGCTTCCGGGGTGGCCACACGGATACGCAGTATTTT.

This chain uses TRBV11-2 with TRBJ2-7; 12 nucleotides agree with TRBD2. Germline CDR1 reads SGHAT; CDR2 reads FQNNGV. The CDR3 has 17 amino acids. The junction had 8 bases not matched to a gene; V was cut back by 5 bases and J by 0 bases. This CDR3 reads CASSPGTSGLSSYEQYF. CDR3 in DNA: TGTGCCAGCAGCCCTGGGACTAGCGGGCTAAGCTCCTACGAGCAGTACTTC.

The V and J genes are TRBV2 and TRBJ2-3, with 8 bases fitting TRBD1. CDR1 and CDR2 (germline): SNHLY, FYNNEI. V shed 7 bases and J 4 bases; nucleotides not matched to a gene: 7. This CDR3 is built from 14 residues. The DNA of the CDR3 is TGTGCCAGCATTCTGCAGGGGGCCTCAGATACGCAGTATTTT. This gives the protein CASILQGASDTQYF.